This paragraph covers one T cell receptor (beta chain) sequence. Its antigen is not identified. These data belong to a study of T cells after yellow fever vaccination. General study results and limits: Researchers cautioned that FACS-sorted repertoires could harbor abundant clonotypes contaminating from the bulk population.

In making TCR cDNA, 5'RACE template switching added a universal primer site and UMIs to it. TCRdb passed the 5' RACE reads through MiXCR, listing each CDR3 protein once. The repertoire includes fewer than 450,000 distinct CDR3 sequences, around a tenth of them detected once, and 18% sits in the top ten. The source is a young man who received the YFV17D yellow fever vaccine. The sequencing used PBMCs, collected on the day of the first yellow fever vaccination.

The chain's CDR3 is CASSPHRDNSPLHF. The CDR3 DNA sequence: TGTGCCAGCAGCCCGCACAGGGATAATTCACCCCTCCACTTT. The chain uses TRBV3-1 and TRBJ1-6, with D tentatively TRBD1 (6 bases). Germline V gene lookup returns CDR1 LGHDT and CDR2 YNNKEL (reference sequence). V was clipped by 4 bases and J by 5 bases, with 9 bases between them. The CDR3 covers 14 residues.